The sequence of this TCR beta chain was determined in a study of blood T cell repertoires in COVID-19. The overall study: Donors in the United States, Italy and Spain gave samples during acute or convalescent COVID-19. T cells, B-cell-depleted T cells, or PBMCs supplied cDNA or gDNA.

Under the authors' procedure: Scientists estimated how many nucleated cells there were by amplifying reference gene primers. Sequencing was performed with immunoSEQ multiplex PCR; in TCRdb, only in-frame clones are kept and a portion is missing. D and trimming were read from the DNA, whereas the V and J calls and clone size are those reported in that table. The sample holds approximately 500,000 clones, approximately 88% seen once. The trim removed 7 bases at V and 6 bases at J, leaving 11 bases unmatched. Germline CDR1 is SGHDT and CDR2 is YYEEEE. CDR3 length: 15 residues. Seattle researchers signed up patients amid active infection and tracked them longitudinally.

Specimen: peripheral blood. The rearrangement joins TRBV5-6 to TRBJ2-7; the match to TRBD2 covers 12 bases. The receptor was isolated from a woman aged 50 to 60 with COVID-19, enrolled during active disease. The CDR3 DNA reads TGTGCCAGCTTCAGACGGACTAGCGGGATACGCGAGCAGTACTTC. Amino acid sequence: CASFRRTSGIREQYF. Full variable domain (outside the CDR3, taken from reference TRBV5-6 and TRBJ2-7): DAGVTQSPTHLIKTRGQQVTLRCSPKSGHDTVSWYQQALGQGPQFIFQYYEEEERQRGNFPDRFSGHQFPNYSSELNVNALLLGDSALYLCASFRRTSGIREQYFGPGTRLTVT.